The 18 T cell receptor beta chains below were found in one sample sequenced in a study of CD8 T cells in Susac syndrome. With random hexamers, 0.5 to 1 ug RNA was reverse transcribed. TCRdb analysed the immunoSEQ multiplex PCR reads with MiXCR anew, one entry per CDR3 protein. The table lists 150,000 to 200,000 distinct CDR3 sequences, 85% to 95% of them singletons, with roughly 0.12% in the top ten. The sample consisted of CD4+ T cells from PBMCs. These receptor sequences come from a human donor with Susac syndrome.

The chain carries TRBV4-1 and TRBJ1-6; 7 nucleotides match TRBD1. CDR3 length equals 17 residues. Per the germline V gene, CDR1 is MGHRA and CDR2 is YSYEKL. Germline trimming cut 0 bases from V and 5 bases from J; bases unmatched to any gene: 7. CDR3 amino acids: CASSQDMRGRDNSPLHF. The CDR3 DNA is TGCGCCAGCAGCCAAGATATGAGGGGGCGAGATAATTCACCCCTCCACTTT.

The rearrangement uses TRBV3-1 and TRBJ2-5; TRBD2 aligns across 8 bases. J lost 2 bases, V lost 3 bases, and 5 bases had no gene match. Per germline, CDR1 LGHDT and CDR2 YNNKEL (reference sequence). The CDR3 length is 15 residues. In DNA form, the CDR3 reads TGTGCCAGCAGCCAGGGCGGACTAGCACAAGAGACCCAGTACTTC. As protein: CASSQGGLAQETQYF.

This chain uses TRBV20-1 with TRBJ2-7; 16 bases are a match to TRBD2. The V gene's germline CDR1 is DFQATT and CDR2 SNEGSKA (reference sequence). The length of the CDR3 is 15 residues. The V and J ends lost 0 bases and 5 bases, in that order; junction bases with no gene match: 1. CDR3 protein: CSARDGTSGGDEQYF. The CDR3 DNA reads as TGCAGTGCTAGAGATGGGACTAGCGGGGGGGACGAGCAGTACTTC.

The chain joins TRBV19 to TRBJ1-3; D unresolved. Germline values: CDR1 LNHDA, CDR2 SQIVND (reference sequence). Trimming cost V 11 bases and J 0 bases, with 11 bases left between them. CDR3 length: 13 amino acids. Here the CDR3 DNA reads TGTGCCGTAGATCCGGGCTCTGGAAACACCATATATTTT. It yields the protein CAVDPGSGNTIYF.

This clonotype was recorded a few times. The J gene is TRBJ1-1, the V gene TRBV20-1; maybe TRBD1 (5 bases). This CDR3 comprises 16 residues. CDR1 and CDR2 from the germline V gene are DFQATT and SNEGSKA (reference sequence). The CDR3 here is CRINQGSLPLATEAFF. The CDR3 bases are TGCAGAATCAATCAGGGTTCCCTTCCCTTGGCCACTGAAGCTTTCTTT.

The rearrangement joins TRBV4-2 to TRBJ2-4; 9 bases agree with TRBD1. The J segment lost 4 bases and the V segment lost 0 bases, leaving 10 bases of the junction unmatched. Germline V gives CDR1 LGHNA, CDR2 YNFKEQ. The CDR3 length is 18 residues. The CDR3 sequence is CASSQDLVGQGRKNIQYF. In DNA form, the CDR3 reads TGTGCCAGCAGCCAAGATCTCGTCGGACAGGGGCGAAAAAACATTCAGTACTTC.

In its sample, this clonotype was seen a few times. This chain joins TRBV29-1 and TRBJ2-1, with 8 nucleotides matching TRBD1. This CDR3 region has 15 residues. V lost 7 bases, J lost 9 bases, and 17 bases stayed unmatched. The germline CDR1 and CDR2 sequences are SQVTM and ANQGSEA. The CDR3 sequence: CSGGPGTGFRSEQFF. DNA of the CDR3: TGCAGCGGAGGTCCGGGGACAGGTTTTCGTAGTGAGCAGTTCTTC.

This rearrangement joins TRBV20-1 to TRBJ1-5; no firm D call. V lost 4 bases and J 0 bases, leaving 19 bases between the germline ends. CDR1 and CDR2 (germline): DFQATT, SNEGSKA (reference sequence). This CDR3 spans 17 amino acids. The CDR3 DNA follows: TGCAGTGCTAAGGACGCTAGCCGAGGTTATAGCAATCAGCCCCAGCATTTT. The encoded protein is CSAKDASRGYSNQPQHF.

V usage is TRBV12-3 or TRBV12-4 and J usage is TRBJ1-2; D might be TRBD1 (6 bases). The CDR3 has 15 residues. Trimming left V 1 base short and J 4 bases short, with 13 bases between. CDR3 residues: CASSLGAGEVYGYTF. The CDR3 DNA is TGTGCCAGCAGTTTAGGGGCAGGGGAAGTCTATGGCTACACCTTC.

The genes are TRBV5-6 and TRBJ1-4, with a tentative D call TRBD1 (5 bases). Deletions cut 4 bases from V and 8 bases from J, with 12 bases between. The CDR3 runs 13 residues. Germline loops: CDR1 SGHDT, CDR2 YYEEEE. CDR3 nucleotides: TGTGCCAGCAGCGCCGGGGCCCTGGAAAAACTGTTTTTT. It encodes CASSAGALEKLFF.

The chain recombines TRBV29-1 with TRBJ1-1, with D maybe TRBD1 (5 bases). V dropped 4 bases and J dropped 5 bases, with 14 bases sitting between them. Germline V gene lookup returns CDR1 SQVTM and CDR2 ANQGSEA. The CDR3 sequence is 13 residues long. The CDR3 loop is CSVVDRERTEAFF. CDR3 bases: TGCAGCGTTGTCGACAGAGAGAGAACTGAAGCTTTCTTT.

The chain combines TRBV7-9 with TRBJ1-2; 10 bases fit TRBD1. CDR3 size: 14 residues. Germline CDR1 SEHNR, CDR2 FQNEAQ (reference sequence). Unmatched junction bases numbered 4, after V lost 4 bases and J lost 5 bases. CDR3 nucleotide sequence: TGTGCCAGCAGCTCCGGGACAGGGGAATATGGCTACACCTTC. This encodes CASSSGTGEYGYTF. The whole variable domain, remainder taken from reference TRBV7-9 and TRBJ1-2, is DTGVSQNPRHKITKRGQNVTFRCDPISEHNRLYWYRQTLGQGPEFLTYFQNEAQLEKSRLLSDRFSAERPKGSFSTLEIQRTEQGDSAMYLCASSSGTGEYGYTFGSGTRLTVV.

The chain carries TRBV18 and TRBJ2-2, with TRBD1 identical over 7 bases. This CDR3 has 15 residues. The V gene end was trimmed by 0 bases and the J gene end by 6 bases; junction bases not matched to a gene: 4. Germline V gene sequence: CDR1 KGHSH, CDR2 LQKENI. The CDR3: CASSPPLTGPGELFF. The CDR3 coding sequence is TGTGCCAGCTCACCACCCTTGACAGGGCCCGGGGAGCTGTTTTTT.

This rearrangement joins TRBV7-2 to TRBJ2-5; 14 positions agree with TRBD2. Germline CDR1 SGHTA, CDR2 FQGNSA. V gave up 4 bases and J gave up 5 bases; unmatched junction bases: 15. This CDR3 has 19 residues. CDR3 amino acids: CASSSPLGTSGGIRETQYF. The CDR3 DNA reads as TGTGCCAGCAGCTCCCCGCTTGGGACTAGCGGGGGAATACGTGAGACCCAGTACTTC.

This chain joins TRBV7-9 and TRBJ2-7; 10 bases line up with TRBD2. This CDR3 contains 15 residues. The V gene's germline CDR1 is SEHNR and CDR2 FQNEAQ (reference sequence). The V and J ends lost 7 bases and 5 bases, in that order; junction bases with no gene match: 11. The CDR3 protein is CASNQAGGPYHEQYF. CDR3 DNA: TGTGCCAGCAACCAAGCGGGGGGGCCGTACCACGAGCAGTACTTC.

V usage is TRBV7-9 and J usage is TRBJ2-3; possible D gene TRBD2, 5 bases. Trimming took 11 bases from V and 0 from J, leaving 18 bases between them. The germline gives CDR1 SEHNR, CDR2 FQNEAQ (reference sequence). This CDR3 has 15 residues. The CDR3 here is CAVPEAVLSTDTQYF. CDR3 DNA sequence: TGTGCCGTACCAGAAGCGGTCCTTAGCACAGATACGCAGTATTTT.

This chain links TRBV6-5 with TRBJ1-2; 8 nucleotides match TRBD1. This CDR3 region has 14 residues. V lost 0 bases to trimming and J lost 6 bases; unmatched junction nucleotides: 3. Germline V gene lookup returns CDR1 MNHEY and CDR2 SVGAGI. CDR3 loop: CASSYSRTGHGYTF. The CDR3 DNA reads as TGTGCCAGCAGTTACTCGAGGACAGGGCATGGCTACACCTTC.

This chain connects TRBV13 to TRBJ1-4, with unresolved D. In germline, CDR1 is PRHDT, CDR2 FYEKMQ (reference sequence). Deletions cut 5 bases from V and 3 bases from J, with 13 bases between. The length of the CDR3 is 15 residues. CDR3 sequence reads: CASSLGRGANEKLFF. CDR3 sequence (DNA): TGTGCCAGCAGCCTCGGGCGCGGGGCTAATGAAAAACTGTTTTTT.